Listed here is a single T cell receptor beta chain. The V end was cut by 6 bases, the J end by 0 bases, with 9 bases between. The germline V gene has CDR1 MDHEN and CDR2 SYDVKM. This CDR3 region has 13 residues. These data come from a study of T cell responses to AZD1222 COVID-19 vaccine. Clones were sequenced by immunoSEQ multiplex PCR, and TCRdb holds only the in-frame ones, with some missing. The sample has 140,000 to 150,000 clones; about 90% are singletons. Material: peripheral blood, obtained 28 days after the second AZD1222 dose. The receptor was isolated from an adult who received the AZD1222 COVID-19 vaccine. This chain connects TRBV28 to TRBJ2-7, with D possibly matching TRBD2 (5 bases). CDR3 sequence reads: CASRPGSSYEQYF. CDR3 bases: TGTGCCAGCAGACCGGGGAGCTCCTACGAGCAGTACTTC.